Each of the 32 T cell receptor beta chains below was sequenced from the same sample in a study of blood T cells in healthy people across ages. Through a sample-barcoded 5' primer and a J-beta primer mix, a second PCR was run for roughly 6 to 12 cycles. TCRdb re-derived calls from the 5' RACE reads in MiXCR, one entry per CDR3 protein. The sample yields around 850,000 distinct CDR3 sequences, around 36% seen once. Sequencing was performed on blood. The origin of the receptors is a young man in good health.

The chain employs TRBV7-2 and TRBJ1-2; D might be TRBD1 (6 bases). The CDR3 is made up of 13 amino acids. The V and J ends lost 5 bases and 8 bases respectively, with 15 bases between them. Germline-derived CDR1 and CDR2 are SGHTA and FQGNSA. The CDR3 DNA sequence: TGTGCCAGCAGCGTAGTACAGGGCGAGGGCTACACCTTC. This gives the protein CASSVVQGEGYTF.

This clonotype has more than one count but fewer than ten. This sequence joins TRBV7-9 and TRBJ2-3; tentative D call: TRBD1 (6 bases). CDR3 length equals 16 residues. Germline V gene lookup returns CDR1 SEHNR and CDR2 FQNEAQ (reference sequence). Trimming left V 1 base short and J 2 bases short, with 13 bases between. The chain's CDR3 is CASSLGQVDSTDTQYF. In DNA, the CDR3 is TGTGCCAGCAGCTTAGGACAGGTCGACTCCACAGATACGCAGTATTTT.

This clonotype was recorded only once. This chain links TRBV28 with TRBJ2-7; D may be TRBD1 (5 bases). In germline, CDR1 is MDHEN, CDR2 SYDVKM. This CDR3 spans 12 amino acids. V lost 4 bases, J lost 7 bases, and 11 bases lay in between. CDR3 amino acids: CASSSLHREQYF. In nucleotides, the CDR3 is TGTGCCAGCAGTTCTCTCCACAGGGAGCAGTACTTC.

This clonotype was observed at least ten times. The V gene is TRBV28, the J gene TRBJ1-2; the match to TRBD1 covers 9 bases. V was pared by 1 base and J by 9 bases, with 9 bases of the junction left unmatched. This CDR3 has 15 amino acids. Germline lookup yields CDR1 MDHEN and CDR2 SYDVKM. The CDR3 nucleotides read TGTGCCAGCAGTTTATCCCGGGACAGGGTAGATCGCTACACCTTC. As protein: CASSLSRDRVDRYTF.

This clonotype has more than one count but fewer than ten. The CDR3 nucleotides read TGTGCCAGCAGCCAAAGGGGGGATGGAGAAAAACTGTTTTTT. Encoded protein: CASSQRGDGEKLFF. J is TRBJ1-4 and V is TRBV7-2; a weak D match, TRBD1 (6 bases). Trimming cost V 5 bases and J 8 bases, with 15 bases left between them. This CDR3 comprises 14 residues. Germline V lookup: CDR1 SGHTA, CDR2 FQGNSA.

The chain uses TRBV20-1 and TRBJ2-5; 9 nucleotides match TRBD1. CDR3 size: 15 residues. The germline gives CDR1 DFQATT, CDR2 SNEGSKA (reference sequence). Germline trimming cut 0 bases from V and 5 bases from J; bases unmatched to any gene: 7. The CDR3 sequence: CSARDQQGAGETQYF. The CDR3 bases are TGCAGTGCTAGAGATCAACAGGGGGCGGGGGAGACCCAGTACTTC.

This clonotype was counted only a few times. This sequence joins TRBV7-2 and TRBJ2-3; 7 bases map to TRBD2. The CDR3 is 15 residues long. The ends lost 4 bases at V and 4 bases at J; junction bases unmatched: 8. Germline CDR1 SGHTA, CDR2 FQGNSA. CDR3 bases: TGTGCCAGCAGCTATACGGGAGGAGCAGCAGATACGCAGTATTTT. Amino acid sequence: CASSYTGGAADTQYF.

This clonotype was detected a few times. The genes are TRBV7-2 and TRBJ2-2; D is uncertain. Germline assignment: CDR1 SGHTA and CDR2 FQGNSA. The V end was cut by 1 base, the J end by 5 bases, with 11 bases between. The length of the CDR3 is 15 residues. Here the CDR3 DNA reads TGTGCCAGCAGCTTAGAATCAGGCTTTACCGGGGAGCTGTTTTTT. This sequence encodes CASSLESGFTGELFF.

This clonotype has a handful of counts. The chain has TRBV12-3 or TRBV12-4 and TRBJ2-7; possibly TRBD1 for D (7 bases). CDR3 size: 15 residues. The V end lost 6 bases, the J end lost 1 base, and 16 bases lay between the germline ends. This CDR3 reads CASRKQGRLSYEQYF. Here the CDR3 DNA reads TGTGCCAGCAGAAAACAGGGGAGGCTATCCTACGAGCAGTACTTC.

This clonotype was seen repeatedly, ten times or more. This may be a read error: a much more frequent sequence differs by one nucleotide. The chain recombines TRBV7-2 with TRBJ2-3; D might be TRBD1 or TRBD2, each matching 5 bases. Germline CDR1 is SGHTA and CDR2 is FQGNSA. The CDR3 length is 14 residues. V was shortened by 5 bases and J by 6 bases, with 15 bases between the two germline ends. The CDR3 sequence: CASSVGREGDTQYF. CDR3 nucleotide sequence: TGTGCCAGCAGCGTAGGTCGAGAGGGGGATACGCAGTATTTT.

This clonotype has only a few counts. The chain has TRBV4-1 and TRBJ1-1; D call uncertain. The V gene lost 0 bases and the J gene lost 2 bases, with 10 bases spanning the gap. The CDR3 spans 15 residues. Germline loops: CDR1 MGHRA, CDR2 YSYEKL. The CDR3: CASSQEGWSNTEAFF. The CDR3 DNA follows: TGCGCCAGCAGCCAAGAGGGATGGAGCAACACTGAAGCTTTCTTT.

Only a few counts were recorded for this clonotype. The chain recombines TRBV6-2 or TRBV6-3 with TRBJ1-2; D is ambiguous. Trimming cost V 0 bases and J 8 bases, with 10 bases left between them. CDR1 and CDR2 (germline): MNHEY, SVGEGT. The CDR3 length is 13 residues. The CDR3 region is CASSYSGLEGYTF. DNA for the CDR3: TGTGCCAGCAGTTACTCCGGCTTGGAAGGCTACACCTTC.

The chain employs TRBV6-5 and TRBJ1-5; 11 bases map to TRBD1. Germline assignment: CDR1 MNHEY and CDR2 SVGAGI. The trim removed 6 bases at V and 5 bases at J, leaving 3 bases unmatched. The CDR3 spans 14 residues. The chain's CDR3 is CASRGQGVYQPQHF. The CDR3 region has the DNA TGTGCCAGCAGGGGACAGGGGGTCTATCAGCCCCAGCATTTT.

The V call is TRBV28, the J call TRBJ2-5; 8 bases are shared with TRBD2. In germline, CDR1 is MDHEN, CDR2 SYDVKM. Trimming removed 6 bases from V and 4 bases from J; junction bases left unmatched: 7. This CDR3 has 14 residues. CDR3 DNA sequence: TGTGCCAGCAGACTAGCGGTGGGGACAGAGACCCAGTACTTC. This translates into CASRLAVGTETQYF. Full variable domain (remainder filled in from reference TRBV28 and TRBJ2-5): DVKVTQSSRYLVKRTGEKVFLECVQDMDHENMFWYRQDPGLGLRLIYFSYDVKMKEKGDIPEGYSVSREKKERFSLILESASTNQTSMYLCASRLAVGTETQYFGPGTRLLVL.

CDR3 in amino acids: CASSSIESNQPQHF. The DNA of the CDR3 is TGTGCCAGCAGCTCCATTGAAAGCAATCAGCCCCAGCATTTT. The V gene is TRBV7-9, the J gene TRBJ1-5, with D hard to call. V lost 4 bases and J 1 base, leaving 8 bases between the germline ends. The CDR3 is 14 amino acids. Looked up from germline, CDR1 is SEHNR and CDR2 is FQNEAQ (reference sequence).

This chain joins TRBV27 and TRBJ2-1; possible D gene TRBD1, 6 bases. Trimming took off 5 bases at V and 0 bases at J, with 14 bases between the two ends. CDR1 MNHEY and CDR2 SMNVEV come from the germline V gene (reference sequence). There are 16 residues in the CDR3. The DNA for the CDR3 is TGTGCCAGCAGTCGGGACACAACGGGCTCCTACAATGAGCAGTTCTTC. It translates to CASSRDTTGSYNEQFF.

This clonotype was seen a few times. V is TRBV4-2 and J is TRBJ1-2; D unresolved. Germline CDR1 and CDR2: LGHNA and YNFKEQ. Trimming left V 0 bases short and J 0 bases short, with 8 bases between. There are 15 residues in the CDR3. CDR3 protein: CASSQDSSANYGYTF. CDR3 DNA sequence: TGTGCCAGCAGCCAAGATTCGTCAGCTAACTATGGCTACACCTTC.

This clonotype has only a few counts. The genes are TRBV6-5 and TRBJ1-4, with TRBD1 as a possible D gene (5 bases). V gave up 8 bases and J gave up 7 bases, with 11 bases separating them. The CDR3 runs 12 residues. Germline V gene lookup returns CDR1 MNHEY and CDR2 SVGAGI. CDR3 DNA sequence: TGTGCCAGCTCCCTCAGGGCTGAAAAACTGTTTTTT. This gives the protein CASSLRAEKLFF.

The chain uses TRBV6-5 and TRBJ2-1; TRBD1 might be the D (5 bases). V was trimmed by 10 bases and J by 4 bases, leaving 11 bases between them. CDR3 length: 12 amino acids. CDR1 and CDR2 (germline): MNHEY, SVGAGI. The CDR3 is CATRTGYNEQFF. For the CDR3, the DNA is TGTGCCACCAGAACAGGTTACAATGAGCAGTTCTTC.

This clonotype has more than one count but fewer than ten. This rearrangement joins TRBV20-1 to TRBJ1-6; D is ambiguous. The CDR3 extends over 16 amino acids. The ends were cut back, 0 bases at V and 4 bases at J, with 13 bases in the middle. CDR1 DFQATT and CDR2 SNEGSKA come from the germline V gene (reference sequence). CDR3 in DNA: TGCAGTGCTAGAGATGGGTTGGCGGATTATAATTCACCCCTCCACTTT. It is translated as CSARDGLADYNSPLHF.

This clonotype has more than one count but fewer than ten. The chain recombines TRBV4-2 with TRBJ2-5; D may be TRBD1 (6 bases). The CDR3 covers 15 residues. With 4 bases removed from V and 2 bases from J, the gap between germline ends came to 14 bases. Germline CDR1 is LGHNA and CDR2 is YNFKEQ. The CDR3 DNA reads as TGTGCCAGCAGCCCCATCCAGGACAGTCAAGAGACCCAGTACTTC. Translation: CASSPIQDSQETQYF.

The rearrangement links TRBV20-1 to TRBJ2-3, with 10 bases aligning to TRBD1. The CDR3 has 13 amino acids. The ends lost 6 bases at V and 9 bases at J; junction bases unmatched: 9. CDR1 DFQATT and CDR2 SNEGSKA come from the germline V gene (reference sequence). CDR3 loop: CSASPGTGETQYF. CDR3 nucleotides: TGCAGTGCCAGTCCCGGGACAGGGGAGACGCAGTATTTT.

This clonotype was seen more than once but under ten times. This chain connects TRBV5-1 to TRBJ2-2; D may be TRBD2 (5 bases). V was clipped by 2 bases and J by 8 bases, with 13 bases between them. CDR3 size: 14 residues. Germline V gene lookup returns CDR1 SGHRS and CDR2 YFSETQ. The CDR3 spells CASSFRTAEGELFF. The CDR3 DNA sequence: TGCGCCAGCAGCTTCAGGACTGCTGAGGGGGAGCTGTTTTTT.

This clonotype turned up a few times. J is TRBJ1-1 and V is TRBV5-5; D gene unclear. Germline CDR1 and CDR2: SGHKS and YYEKEE (reference sequence). The CDR3 runs 14 residues. Between the trimmed V and J ends, which lost 4 bases and 6 bases, there was a span of 16 bases. The DNA for the CDR3 is TGTGCCAGCAGCGTCGGGCCGTTCCTCCCTGAAGCTTTCTTT. Translated, it gives CASSVGPFLPEAFF.

The CDR3 DNA is TGTGCCAGCAGTAGGGAACTAGCGGGGGGCGAGCAGTACTTC. Its protein is CASSRELAGGEQYF. The chain employs TRBV7-2 and TRBJ2-4; 12 bases match TRBD2. The J call may be wrong; the DNA end is better matched by TRBJ2-7. Per germline, CDR1 SGHTA and CDR2 FQGNSA. There are 14 residues in the CDR3.

This clonotype appeared many times. The chain employs TRBV4-3 and TRBJ2-1; no clear D gene. The V end was cut by 0 bases, the J end by 8 bases, with 11 bases between. The length of the CDR3 is 14 residues. Germline-derived CDR1 and CDR2 are LGHNA and YSLEER. CDR3 sequence (DNA): TGCGCCAGCAGCCAAGAAGTCTCGCCCGATGAGCAGTTCTTC. Amino acid sequence: CASSQEVSPDEQFF.

The gene calls are TRBV5-1 and TRBJ1-1; D is unresolved. V lost 0 bases and J 4 bases, leaving 10 bases between the germline ends. Germline CDR1 and CDR2: SGHRS and YFSETQ. This CDR3 comprises 14 residues. CDR3 loop: CASSLDDGTTEAFF. As DNA, the CDR3 is TGCGCCAGCAGCTTGGATGACGGTACCACTGAAGCTTTCTTT.

V usage is TRBV12-3 or TRBV12-4 and J usage is TRBJ1-1; 7 positions agree with TRBD1. Trimming removed 5 bases from V and 0 bases from J; junction bases left unmatched: 9. The CDR3 has 16 residues. CDR3 sequence reads: CASSHNRGRMNTEAFF. DNA of the CDR3: TGTGCCAGCAGTCATAACAGGGGACGCATGAACACTGAAGCTTTCTTT.

The chain employs TRBV29-1 and TRBJ1-2; D not resolved. Trimming shortened V by 4 bases and J by 4 bases, and 13 bases separated the two germline ends. The length of the CDR3 is 13 residues. CDR1 is SQVTM, CDR2 ANQGSEA, per germline. The DNA for the CDR3 is TGCAGCGTTGGATTTGGGGAGGGCTATGGCTACACCTTC. Translated, it gives CSVGFGEGYGYTF. The full variable domain, rest sourced from reference TRBV29-1 and TRBJ1-2, is SAVISQKPSRDICQRGTSLTIQCQVDSQVTMMFWYRQQPGQSLTLIATANQGSEATYESGFVIDKFPISRPNLTFSTLTVSNMSPEDSSIYLCSVGFGEGYGYTFGSGTRLTVV.

This clonotype was observed a few times. This chain joins TRBV5-1 and TRBJ2-4; either TRBD1 or TRBD2 may fit D (5 bases each). The J call may be faulty, since TRBJ2-7 better matches the DNA end. The CDR3 consists of 22 residues. Per germline, CDR1 SGHRS and CDR2 YFSETQ. CDR3 nucleotide sequence: TGCGCCAGCAGCTTGGACCCCTGGGACGCAAAGCCCGGGCTAGATCCGACCTACGAGCAGTACTTC. Protein sequence: CASSLDPWDAKPGLDPTYEQYF.

As regards this clonotype: One junction end does not reproduce the germline sequence, and a read error may be involved. The chain uses TRBV24-1 and TRBJ2-1; D perhaps matches TRBD1 (5 bases). The CDR3 runs 16 residues. Germline-derived CDR1 and CDR2 are KGHDR and SFDVKD. This CDR3 reads CASSDLKRQRGNEQFF. CDR3 nucleotides: TGTGCCTCCAGTGATTTAAAGAGACAGCGCGGCAATGAGCAGTTCTTC.

Only a few counts were recorded for this clonotype. The chain carries TRBV6-5 and TRBJ1-2; no reliable D call. The CDR3 length is 14 residues. Trimming removed 2 bases from V and 0 bases from J, with 7 bases in between. Germline lookup yields CDR1 MNHEY and CDR2 SVGAGI. The CDR3, as DNA: TGTGCCAGCAGTTACGGGATAACTAACTATGGCTACACCTTC. This sequence encodes CASSYGITNYGYTF.